This TCR beta chain is from a study of blood T cell repertoires in COVID-19. As for the study in general: COVID-19 samples, acute and convalescent, were from the United States, Italy and Spain. The analysed material was cDNA or gDNA that came from T cells, B-cell-depleted T cells, or PBMCs.

In the original analysis: Estimated nucleated cell counts came from reference gene primer amplification. Repertoires were generated with immunoSEQ multiplex PCR, while TCRdb's copy carries only in-frame clones and drops some. Clonal size and the V and J genes are those of that table, whereas D and trimming came from the DNA. The sample has over 90,000 clones; just over 90% are singletons. The CDR3 totals 15 residues. Trimming left V 11 bases short and J 4 bases short, with 23 bases between. The rearrangement joins TRBV23-1 to TRBJ2-5, with D perhaps TRBD1 (6 bases). TRBV23-1 is an open reading frame whose function is uncertain. What was sequenced was peripheral blood. The TCR was taken from a man aged 45-65 years with acute or convalescent COVID-19. The CDR3 bases are TGCGCCTGCTACCTTCACAGGGTCCCCCGAGAGACCCAGTACTTC. This translates into CACYLHRVPRETQYF.